This TCR beta chain was retrieved from a study of OX40 agonist ivuxolimab in advanced cancers. The length of the CDR3 is 15 residues. Germline CDR1 is SGHTA and CDR2 is FQGNSA. The V end lost 5 bases, the J end lost 3 bases, and 17 bases lay between the germline ends. The assay was immunoSEQ multiplex PCR, and TCRdb's table has in-frame clones only and misses some. This repertoire shows tens of thousands of clones, 70% to 90% found once; its top ten account for 1.1%. The V call is TRBV7-2, the J call TRBJ2-7; no definite D call. The material was CD4+ or CD8+ T cells sorted from blood, obtained in a trial of the OX40 agonist ivuxolimab. This sequence originates from an adult with an advanced solid tumor such as melanoma, head and neck, liver or kidney cancer. The CDR3 region is CASSPRRPYYYEQYF. The CDR3 DNA follows: TGTGCCAGCAGCCCTCGCCGTCCCTATTACTACGAGCAGTACTTC.